This TCR beta chain was identified in a study of blood T cell repertoires in COVID-19. Participants were placed into cohorts based on the clinical history they reported. For recovered donors of Cohort 3, there were two negative PCRs, clearance, or symptom resolution. Trimming cost V 3 bases and J 4 bases; bases outside gene matches: 5. The CDR3 has 14 residues. CDR1 is WSHSY and CDR2 is SAAADI in the germline V gene. The assay was immunoSEQ multiplex PCR, and TCRdb's table has in-frame clones only and misses some. The table includes 250,000 to 350,000 clones, about 88% detected once. The specimen sequenced was PBMCs or T cells enriched from blood (not recorded which). J is TRBJ1-1 and V is TRBV10-2; TRBD1 matches 7 bases. The origin of this receptor is a man in his 60s who had recovered from COVID-19. Here the CDR3 DNA reads TGCGCCAGCAGTGAACAGGGGTTCGGCACTGAAGCTTTCTTT. Protein: CASSEQGFGTEAFF.